Each of the 14 T cell receptor beta chains below was sequenced from the same sample in a study of shared clonotypes between healthy human individuals. Profiled with immunoSEQ multiplex PCR; TCRdb holds only in-frame clones, not every one. Among some 900,000 clones listed, about 80% were seen once. The sequenced sample was memory CD4+ T cells sorted from blood. Subset denoted: CD45RA-negative fraction. These receptors came from a man aged 18 to 35 in good health.

This chain joins TRBV7-2 and TRBJ1-6; D is perhaps TRBD1 (5 bases). CDR1 and CDR2 (germline): SGHTA, FQGNSA. The V and J ends lost 2 bases and 8 bases respectively, with 16 bases between them. CDR3 size: 16 residues. The CDR3 coding sequence is TGTGCCAGCAGCTTACGCCCCGCAGGGCCCCATTCACCCCTCCACTTT. Translated, it gives CASSLRPAGPHSPLHF.

The V and J genes are TRBV30 and TRBJ2-7, with D possibly called TRBD1 or TRBD2 (5 bases each). The CDR3 totals 15 residues. Germline lookup yields CDR1 GTSNPN and CDR2 SVGIG (reference sequence). V lost 2 bases and J lost 2, with 16 bases in between. The CDR3 spells CAWSTMGRSAYEQYF. CDR3 bases: TGTGCCTGGAGTACAATGGGACGTTCAGCCTACGAGCAGTACTTC.

V usage is TRBV2 and J usage is TRBJ1-5; D remains unclear. CDR3 length equals 12 residues. The V end was cut by 5 bases, the J end by 10 bases, with 12 bases between. The V gene's germline CDR1 is SNHLY and CDR2 FYNNEI. CDR3: CASSPGFTPQHF. DNA of the CDR3: TGTGCCAGCAGTCCGGGGTTTACTCCCCAGCATTTT.

The V and J genes are TRBV5-1 and TRBJ2-5; possibly TRBD2 for D (6 bases). The germline V gene encodes CDR1 SGHRS and CDR2 YFSETQ. V dropped 7 bases and J dropped 1 base, with 17 bases sitting between them. The CDR3 extends over 15 amino acids. For the CDR3, the DNA is TGCGCCAGCCGGAGGGAGCCGGGGTTCCAAGAGACCCAGTACTTC. Encoded protein: CASRREPGFQETQYF.

The chain links TRBV5-3 to TRBJ2-5; D is unresolved. TRBV5-3 is marked as an open reading frame, function uncertain. This CDR3 comprises 10 residues. Deletions cut 3 bases from V and 5 bases from J, with 2 bases between. The CDR3 region has the DNA TGTGCCAGAAGCTCGGAGACCCAGTACTTC. This translates into CARSSETQYF.

This clone was picked up a small number of times. Other nucleotide sequences from this sample produce the same CDR3. Here the CDR3 reads CASSLGSGNTIYF. CDR3 sequence (DNA): TGCGCCAGCAGCTTAGGCTCTGGAAACACCATATATTTT. This chain connects TRBV5-1 to TRBJ1-3; unclear D gene. This CDR3 has 13 amino acids. Trimming left V 2 bases short and J 0 bases short, with 3 bases between. Germline V gene sequence: CDR1 SGHRS, CDR2 YFSETQ.

This clone was detected only a few times. The chain is built from TRBV30 and TRBJ1-6; D is perhaps TRBD1 (6 bases). The CDR3 has 12 amino acids. V was trimmed by 3 bases and J by 10 bases, leaving 10 bases between them. Germline CDR1 GTSNPN, CDR2 SVGIG (reference sequence). In nucleotides, the CDR3 is TGTGCCTGGAGCGGACAGAAATCACCCCTCCACTTT. Translated, it gives CAWSGQKSPLHF.

This clone was counted between two and nine times. This sequence joins TRBV6-6 and TRBJ1-1, with TRBD1 as a possible D gene (6 bases). V gave up 9 bases and J gave up 5 bases, with 10 bases separating them. This CDR3 contains 11 residues. CDR1 and CDR2 from the germline V gene are MNHNY and SVGAGI (reference sequence). This chain's CDR3 is CASGRGTEAFF. CDR3 coding DNA: TGTGCCAGTGGCAGGGGAACTGAAGCTTTCTTT.

This chain links TRBV14 with TRBJ1-2; D might be TRBD1 (5 bases). Per the germline V gene, CDR1 is SGHDN and CDR2 is FVKESK. The CDR3 runs to 13 residues. Trimming left V 4 bases short and J 2 bases short, with 8 bases between. The CDR3 reads CASSPGLNYGYTF. DNA for the CDR3: TGTGCCAGCAGCCCGGGACTAAACTATGGCTACACCTTC.

Ten or more counts support this clone. The V and J genes are TRBV28 and TRBJ1-6, with D tentatively TRBD1 (6 bases). Germline values: CDR1 MDHEN, CDR2 SYDVKM. The CDR3 sequence is 16 residues long. Trimming shortened V by 6 bases and J by 2 bases, and 14 bases separated the two germline ends. In DNA, the CDR3 is TGTGCCAGCAGACCAACAGGGAGCCCCTATAATTCACCCCTCCACTTT. It yields the protein CASRPTGSPYNSPLHF.

This chain connects TRBV7-9 to TRBJ1-3; TRBD1 is a possible D gene (5 bases). Trimming took 1 base from V and 0 from J, leaving 16 bases between them. The CDR3 loop spans 18 amino acids. Germline V gene sequence: CDR1 SEHNR, CDR2 FQNEAQ (reference sequence). The CDR3 nucleotides read TGTGCCAGCAGCTTAGTTGGGGTGGCAGGGAACTCTGGAAACACCATATATTTT. It yields the protein CASSLVGVAGNSGNTIYF. Together with reference TRBV7-9 and TRBJ1-3, the CDR3 gives the full variable domain: DTGVSQNPRHKITKRGQNVTFRCDPISEHNRLYWYRQTLGQGPEFLTYFQNEAQLEKSRLLSDRFSAERPKGSFSTLEIQRTEQGDSAMYLCASSLVGVAGNSGNTIYFGEGSWLTVV.

V is TRBV13 and J is TRBJ2-5; 12 positions match TRBD2. Germline lookup yields CDR1 PRHDT and CDR2 FYEKMQ (reference sequence). V lost 5 bases and J lost 2; bases outside the gene matches: 12. This CDR3 has 18 amino acids. The CDR3 coding sequence is TGTGCCAGCAGCCACCGGACTAGCGGGAAACGCGATCAAGAGACCCAGTACTTC. It encodes CASSHRTSGKRDQETQYF.

The chain joins TRBV18 to TRBJ1-3; tentatively, D is TRBD1 (5 bases). With 3 bases removed from V and 6 bases from J, the gap between germline ends came to 12 bases. Per germline, CDR1 KGHSH and CDR2 LQKENI. The CDR3 sequence is 14 residues long. CDR3 in DNA: TGTGCCAGCTCACCTGGGGCTTTGGTAAACACCATATATTTT. Translation gives CASSPGALVNTIYF.

The V call is TRBV11-2, the J call TRBJ2-7, with a tentative D call TRBD2 (5 bases). Germline V gene sequence: CDR1 SGHAT, CDR2 FQNNGV. V lost 3 bases, J lost 0 bases, and 9 bases lay in between. This CDR3 region has 14 residues. The CDR3 loop reads CASSLGDTSYEQYF. The DNA for the CDR3 is TGTGCCAGCAGCTTGGGAGACACCTCCTACGAGCAGTACTTC.